This TCR beta chain was profiled in a study of T cell responses to AZD1222 COVID-19 vaccine. Points on this clone: Its antigen is still unknown.

General study findings and limits: Reportedly, nearly half of unique spike TCRs recognized epitopes outside B.1.351/B.1.1.7 mutations. Two AZD1222 doses significantly raised spike-specific TCR breadth and depth over controls. It should be noted that donors were predominantly white British and more often female, and clonal diversity was possibly underestimated. Just a handful of AZD1222 recipients tested seropositive at baseline.

Profiled with immunoSEQ multiplex PCR; TCRdb holds only in-frame clones, not every one. The table lists tens of thousands of clones, 70% to 90% of them singletons. The receptor was derived from an adult in good health. This specimen consisted of peripheral blood, obtained on day 0 of AZD1222 vaccination.

This chain's CDR3 is CASSYSGQIHYGYTF. In DNA form, the CDR3 reads TGTGCCAGCAGTTACTCGGGACAGATCCACTATGGCTACACCTTC. The V call is TRBV6-5, the J call TRBJ1-2; 7 bases map to TRBD1. This CDR3 is 15 amino acids long. Per the germline V gene, CDR1 is MNHEY and CDR2 is SVGAGI. V was pared by 0 bases and J by 3 bases, with 4 bases of the junction left unmatched.